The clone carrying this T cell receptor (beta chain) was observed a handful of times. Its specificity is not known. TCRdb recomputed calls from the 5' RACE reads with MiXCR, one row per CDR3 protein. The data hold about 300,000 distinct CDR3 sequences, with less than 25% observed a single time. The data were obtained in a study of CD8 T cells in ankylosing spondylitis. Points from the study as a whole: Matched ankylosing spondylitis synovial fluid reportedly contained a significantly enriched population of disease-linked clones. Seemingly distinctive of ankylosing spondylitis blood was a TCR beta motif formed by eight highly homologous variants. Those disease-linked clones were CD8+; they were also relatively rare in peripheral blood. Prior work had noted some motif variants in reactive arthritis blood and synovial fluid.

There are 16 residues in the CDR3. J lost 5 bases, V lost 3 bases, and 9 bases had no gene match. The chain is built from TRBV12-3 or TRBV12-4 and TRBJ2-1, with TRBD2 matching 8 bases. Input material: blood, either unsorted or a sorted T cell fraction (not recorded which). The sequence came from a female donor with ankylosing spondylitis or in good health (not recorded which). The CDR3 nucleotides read TGTGCCAGCAGTTTCTATAGCGGGATATATAACAATGAGCAGTTCTTC. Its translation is CASSFYSGIYNNEQFF.